The TCR beta chain under discussion was sequenced for a study of blood T cell repertoires in COVID-19. Data came from immunoSEQ multiplex PCR; TCRdb stores just in-frame clones and leaves some out. The sample includes roughly 200,000 clones, approximately 85% of them seen just once. CDR3 length: 13 amino acids. V shed 2 bases and J shed 8 bases, with 12 bases lying between them. Germline lookup yields CDR1 SGHAT and CDR2 FQDESV (reference sequence). This chain joins TRBV11-1 and TRBJ1-2; D possibly corresponds to TRBD1 (5 bases). The sequenced sample consisted of peripheral blood. This TCR was sampled from a woman aged 55-75 years with acute or convalescent COVID-19. In DNA, the CDR3 is TGTGCCAGCAGCTTACCCGGGGGGGACGGCTACACCTTC. Encoded protein: CASSLPGGDGYTF. Looking up the rest from reference TRBV11-1 and TRBJ1-2 gives the full variable domain: EAEVAQSPRYKITEKSQAVAFWCDPISGHATLYWYRQILGQGPELLVQFQDESVVDDSQLPKDRFSAERLKGVDSTLKIQPAELGDSAMYLCASSLPGGDGYTFGSGTRLTVV.